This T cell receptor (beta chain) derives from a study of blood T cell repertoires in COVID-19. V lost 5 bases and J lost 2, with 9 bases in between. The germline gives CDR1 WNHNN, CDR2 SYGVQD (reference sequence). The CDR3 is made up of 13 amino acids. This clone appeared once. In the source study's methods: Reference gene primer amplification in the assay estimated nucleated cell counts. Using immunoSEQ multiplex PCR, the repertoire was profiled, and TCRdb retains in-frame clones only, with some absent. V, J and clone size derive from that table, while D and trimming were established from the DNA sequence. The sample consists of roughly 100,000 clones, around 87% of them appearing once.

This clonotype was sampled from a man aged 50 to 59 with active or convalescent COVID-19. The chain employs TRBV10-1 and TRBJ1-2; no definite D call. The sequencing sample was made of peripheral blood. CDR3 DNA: TGCGCCAGCAGTCTGGAGGCGAACTATGGCTACACCTTC. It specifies CASSLEANYGYTF.